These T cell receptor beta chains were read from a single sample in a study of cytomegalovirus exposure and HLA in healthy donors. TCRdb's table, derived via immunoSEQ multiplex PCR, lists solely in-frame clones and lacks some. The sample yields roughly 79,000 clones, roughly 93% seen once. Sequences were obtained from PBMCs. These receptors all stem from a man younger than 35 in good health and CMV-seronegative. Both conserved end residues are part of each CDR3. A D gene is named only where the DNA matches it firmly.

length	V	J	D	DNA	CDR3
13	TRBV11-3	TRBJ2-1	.	TGTGCCAGCACCTCAGGCCGAGTAAATGAGCAGTTCTTC	CASTSGRVNEQFF
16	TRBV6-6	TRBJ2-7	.	TGTGCCAGCAGGCCACCCATCCAGGGCGAAGGATACGAGCAGTACTTC	CASRPPIQGEGYEQYF
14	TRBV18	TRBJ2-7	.	TGTGCCAGCTCACCACCTGCTCAGAGGTACGAGCAGTACTTC	CASSPPAQRYEQYF
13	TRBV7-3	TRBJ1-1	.	TGTGCCAGCAGCTTAACTGGGACAACTGAAGCTTTCTTT	CASSLTGTTEAFF
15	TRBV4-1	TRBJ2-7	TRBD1	TGCGCCAGCAGCAGAATCACGACAGGGTCCTACGAGCAGTACTTC	CASSRITTGSYEQYF
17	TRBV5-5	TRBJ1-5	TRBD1	TGTGCCAGCAGCTTACTCCGGGACAGGGGAGAGAATCAGCCCCAGCATTTT	CASSLLRDRGENQPQHF
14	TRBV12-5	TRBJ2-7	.	TGTGCTAGTGGCGGTAGCTCGACCCCCTACGAGCAGTACTTC	CASGGSSTPYEQYF
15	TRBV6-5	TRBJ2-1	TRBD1	TGTGCCAGCAGTTATGGGACAGGGGGTTTCGGTGAGCAGTTCTTC	CASSYGTGGFGEQFF
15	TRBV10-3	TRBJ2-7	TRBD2	TGTGCCATCAGTGAGGGACTAGCTGAGACCTACGAGCAGTACTTC	CAISEGLAETYEQYF
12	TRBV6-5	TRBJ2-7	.	TGTGCCAGCAGTTACTCGCGGGAAGAGCAGTACTTC	CASSYSREEQYF
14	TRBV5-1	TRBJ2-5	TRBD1	TGCGCCAGCAGCTTGGGACAGGGACAAGAGACCCAGTACTTC	CASSLGQGQETQYF
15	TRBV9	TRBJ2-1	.	TGTGCCAGCAGCGTATCAGGAGGTCTTCAATATGAGCAGTTCTTC	CASSVSGGLQYEQFF
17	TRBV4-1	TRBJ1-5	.	TGCGCCAGCAGCCAAGGGAGGGCCCGAAATAGCAATCAGCCCCAGCATTTT	CASSQGRARNSNQPQHF
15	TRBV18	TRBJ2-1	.	TGTGCCAGCTCACCAGGACTCCTGGGATACAATGAGCAGTTCTTC	CASSPGLLGYNEQFF